This passage covers 22 T cell receptor beta chains from one sample sequenced in a study of regulatory T cells in long-lasting Graves disease (dated by TCRdb to about 2021). This specimen's time point label, per the study, means: newly diagnosed GD, antithyroid drugs for less than 3 months. RNA was extracted from PBMCs in TRIzol for both TCR sequencing and RNA sequencing. Library preparation was by multiplex PCR. These reads were obtained on an Illumina HiSeq 4000. TCR beta libraries were built with iRepertoire HTBI primers and Arm-PCR amplification of CDR3 regions. The raw public reads went through TCRdb reprocessing: fastp at Q25, MiXCR clone calling, in-frame beta chains kept. A single entry per CDR3 protein holds the most common genes and DNA from its merged rows. Recorded for this sample are about 530,000 distinct CDR3 sequences; more than 15% of them occurred a single time. Just under 25% of the sample rests with the top ten.

This sample was also put to use in a study of T cells in Graves' hyperthyroidism and ophthalmopathy.

Sequencing used peripheral blood mononuclear cells (PBMCs), obtained at new diagnosis, from a patient treated with antithyroid drugs. The receptors originated from a woman aged 35-65 years with Graves disease. Donor details come from another sample of the same person, matched by shared clones.

This clonotype turned up a few times. V gene TRBV7-9 combines with J gene TRBJ2-2; D assignment may be TRBD1 or TRBD2 (5 bases each). Germline-derived CDR1 and CDR2 are SEHNR and FQNEAQ (reference sequence). The CDR3 consists of 10 residues. The V gene lost 8 bases and the J gene lost 7 bases, with 5 bases spanning the gap. Here the CDR3 DNA reads TGTGCCAGCGGGGGCGGGGAGCTGTTTTTT. Translation gives CASGGGELFF.

The rearrangement links TRBV9 to TRBJ1-2; no firm D call. V dropped 0 bases and J dropped 3 bases, with 15 bases sitting between them. The CDR3 totals 16 residues. Germline lookup yields CDR1 SGDLS and CDR2 YYNGEE. The CDR3 protein is CASSVELGWADYGYTF. CDR3 sequence (DNA): TGTGCCAGCAGCGTAGAGCTGGGATGGGCGGACTATGGCTACACCTTC.

This clonotype has ten or more counts. The chain combines TRBV7-2 with TRBJ2-5; D is undetermined. V shed 4 bases and J shed 6 bases, with 21 bases lying between them. The CDR3 runs 16 residues. Germline CDR1 is SGHTA and CDR2 is FQGNSA. The CDR3 DNA is TGTGCCAGCAGCTCAGCGATAGGGCCTGGATCGAAGACCCAGTACTTC. It is translated as CASSSAIGPGSKTQYF.

This clonotype was picked up a small number of times. The chain has TRBV6-2 or TRBV6-3 and TRBJ1-1; the D gene is possibly TRBD1 (5 bases). The germline CDR1 and CDR2 sequences are MNHEY and SVGEGT. Trimming took off 10 bases at V and 1 base at J, with 13 bases between the two ends. The CDR3 contains 13 residues. This CDR3 is CATREISNTEAFF. Written as DNA, the CDR3 is TGTGCCACCAGGGAGATTTCGAACACTGAAGCTTTCTTT.

At least ten counts were recorded for this clonotype. The rearrangement joins TRBV2 to TRBJ1-1; D might be TRBD1 (6 bases). The CDR3 sequence is 15 residues long. Deletions cut 8 bases from V and 1 base from J, with 17 bases between. Per germline, CDR1 SNHLY and CDR2 FYNNEI. The CDR3 here is CASFRGASPNTEAFF. In DNA form, the CDR3 reads TGTGCCAGCTTTAGGGGGGCTAGCCCGAACACTGAAGCTTTCTTT.

The chain is built from TRBV6-1 and TRBJ1-5; possible D gene TRBD1, 5 bases. Trimming took 3 bases from V and 2 from J, leaving 14 bases between them. The CDR3 contains 16 residues. CDR1 MNHNS and CDR2 SASEGT come from the germline V gene. CDR3 protein: CASSDNQGFGNQPQHF. In DNA form, the CDR3 reads TGTGCCAGCAGTGATAATCAGGGTTTTGGCAATCAGCCCCAGCATTTT.

With respect to this clonotype: The germline gene is not matched at one end of the junction; a read error may be the cause. V and J are TRBV12-3 or TRBV12-4 and TRBJ1-1; possibly TRBD1 for D (6 bases). The CDR3 spans 13 residues. Here the CDR3 reads CASRTGPNTEASF. In DNA form, the CDR3 reads TGTGCCAGCAGAACAGGGCCGAACACTGAAGCTTCCTTT.

This clonotype was recorded at least ten times. The V gene is TRBV6-1, the J gene TRBJ1-2; D call uncertain. CDR1 is MNHNS, CDR2 SASEGT, per germline. The CDR3 loop spans 10 amino acids. The V gene lost 6 bases and the J gene lost 8 bases, with 7 bases spanning the gap. CDR3 residues: CASRDWGYTF. CDR3 coding DNA: TGTGCCAGCAGAGACTGGGGCTACACCTTC.

On this clonotype: Sequence at one end of the junction differs from germline and may be a read error. The CDR3 loop reads CASSLRLAGYNERFF. In DNA, the CDR3 is TGCGCCAGCAGCTTGAGGCTAGCGGGTTACAATGAGCGGTTCTTC. The chain joins TRBV5-1 to TRBJ2-1, with TRBD2 identical over 8 bases. CDR3 length: 15 residues. Germline V gene lookup returns CDR1 SGHRS and CDR2 YFSETQ. The variable domain in full, with the rest retrieved from reference TRBV5-1 and TRBJ2-1, is KAGVTQTPRYLIKTRGQQVTLSCSPISGHRSVSWYQQTPGQGLQFLFEYFSETQRNKGNFPGRFSGRQFSNSRSEMNVSTLELGDSALYLCASSLRLAGYNERFFGPGTRLTVL.

This clonotype was seen repeatedly, ten times or more. The chain is built from TRBV20-1 and TRBJ2-3, with unresolved D. The CDR3 is 14 amino acids. The V gene lost 6 bases and the J gene lost 2 bases, with 15 bases spanning the gap. Looked up from germline, CDR1 is DFQATT and CDR2 is SNEGSKA (reference sequence). The CDR3 sequence is CSAKSITHTDTQYF. For the CDR3, the DNA is TGCAGTGCCAAGAGCATTACCCACACAGATACGCAGTATTTT.

There are many counts of this clonotype. The chain joins TRBV12-3 or TRBV12-4 to TRBJ2-5; TRBD1 is a possible D gene (6 bases). Deletions cut 3 bases from V and 5 bases from J, with 16 bases between. CDR3 length: 15 amino acids. The chain's CDR3 is CASSFTGTLQETQYF. The DNA of the CDR3 is TGTGCCAGCAGTTTCACCGGGACACTCCAGGAGACCCAGTACTTC.

This chain links TRBV19 with TRBJ2-1, with D unresolved. From germline, CDR1 is LNHDA and CDR2 SQIVND (reference sequence). V was cut by 7 bases and J by 3 bases, with 13 bases left in between. CDR3 size: 14 residues. CDR3 amino acids: CASKKDLLYNEQFF. The CDR3 DNA reads TGTGCCAGTAAGAAGGACCTCCTCTACAATGAGCAGTTCTTC.

In this sample, this clonotype turned up a few times. The chain recombines TRBV3-1 with TRBJ2-2; D is undetermined. CDR3 length: 13 amino acids. Trimming took 3 bases from V and 4 from J, leaving 6 bases between them. Germline V gene data show CDR1 as LGHDT and CDR2 as YNNKEL (reference sequence). The CDR3 coding sequence is TGTGCCAGCAGCCAGTACAGCACCGGGGAGCTGTTTTTT. It yields the protein CASSQYSTGELFF. The variable domain in full, completed from reference TRBV3-1 and TRBJ2-2, reads DTAVSQTPKYLVTQMGNDKSIKCEQNLGHDTMYWYKQDSKKFLKIMFSYNNKELIINETVPNRFSPKSPDKAHLNLHINSLELGDSAVYFCASSQYSTGELFFGEGSRLTVL.

The chain couples TRBV18 to TRBJ1-3; D not certain. Germline values: CDR1 KGHSH, CDR2 LQKENI. This CDR3 has 17 amino acids. The V gene lost 3 bases and the J gene lost 0 bases, with 15 bases spanning the gap. This CDR3 reads CASSPREASSSGNTIYF. For the CDR3, the DNA is TGTGCCAGCTCACCGAGGGAAGCCTCGAGCTCTGGAAACACCATATATTTT.

This clonotype was counted at least ten times. The chain joins TRBV6-2 or TRBV6-3 to TRBJ2-1; no definite D call. V dropped 4 bases and J dropped 7 bases, with 14 bases sitting between them. The CDR3 runs to 14 residues. Germline-derived CDR1 and CDR2 are MNHEY and SVGEGT. The CDR3 nucleotides are TGTGCCAGCAGTTTTGCAGACCTCGGGAATGAGCAGTTCTTC. Translated, it gives CASSFADLGNEQFF.

The chain recombines TRBV7-9 with TRBJ2-7; 8 bases are shared with TRBD1. The V and J ends lost 1 base and 4 bases, in that order; junction bases with no gene match: 3. Germline lookup yields CDR1 SEHNR and CDR2 FQNEAQ (reference sequence). The CDR3 is 14 amino acids. CDR3 DNA sequence: TGTGCCAGCAGCTTAGAACAGGGGGTATACGAGCAGTACTTC. Its protein is CASSLEQGVYEQYF. The variable domain in full, with the rest retrieved from reference TRBV7-9 and TRBJ2-7, is DTGVSQNPRHKITKRGQNVTFRCDPISEHNRLYWYRQTLGQGPEFLTYFQNEAQLEKSRLLSDRFSAERPKGSFSTLEIQRTEQGDSAMYLCASSLEQGVYEQYFGPGTRLTVT.

The chain links TRBV6-2 or TRBV6-3 to TRBJ1-2, with a tentative D call TRBD1 (5 bases). V was cut by 2 bases and J by 8 bases, with 9 bases left in between. The CDR3 totals 12 residues. The V gene's germline CDR1 is MNHEY and CDR2 SVGEGT. The CDR3 nucleotides read TGTGCCAGCAGTTACCGGGGGACCGGCTACACCTTC. Protein sequence: CASSYRGTGYTF.

This clonotype showed up many times. The rearrangement links TRBV7-2 to TRBJ2-3; 8 bases map to TRBD1. Trimming at V came to 2 bases and at J to 6 bases, leaving 7 bases not matched to a gene. Germline lookup yields CDR1 SGHTA and CDR2 FQGNSA. This CDR3 has 15 amino acids. In nucleotides, the CDR3 is TGTGCCAGCAGCTTAACAGGGGGATTTTCGGATACGCAGTATTTT. As protein: CASSLTGGFSDTQYF. Supplemented by reference TRBV7-2 and TRBJ2-3, the full variable domain reads GAGVSQSPSNKVTEKGKDVELRCDPISGHTALYWYRQSLGQGLEFLIYFQGNSAPDKSGLPSDRFSAERTGGSVSTLTIQRTQQEDSAVYLCASSLTGGFSDTQYFGPGTRLTVL.

The chain employs TRBV7-9 and TRBJ1-6; D gene uncertain. V was shortened by 4 bases and J by 2 bases, with 12 bases between the two germline ends. Germline CDR1 and CDR2: SEHNR and FQNEAQ (reference sequence). This CDR3 is 16 amino acids long. CDR3 DNA: TGTGCCAGCAGCTCGCAGGCTGGGACCTATAATTCACCCCTCCACTTT. Its protein product is CASSSQAGTYNSPLHF.

This clonotype appeared a few times. The chain links TRBV5-1 to TRBJ1-2; 11 nucleotides align to TRBD1. The CDR3 consists of 15 residues. V was clipped by 4 bases and J by 6 bases; unmatched bases: 8. The germline gives CDR1 SGHRS, CDR2 YFSETQ. The CDR3 spells CASSDRTGGLNGYTF. CDR3 nucleotide sequence: TGCGCCAGCAGCGACAGGACAGGGGGCTTGAATGGCTACACCTTC.

V is TRBV29-1 and J is TRBJ2-5; D may be TRBD1 (7 bases). Germline CDR1 SQVTM, CDR2 ANQGSEA. The CDR3 totals 13 residues. V was cut by 7 bases and J by 0 bases, with 12 bases left in between. Written as DNA, the CDR3 is TGCAGCGGTGACAGGGAGGACCAAGAGACCCAGTACTTC. This translates into CSGDREDQETQYF.

This clonotype was counted a few times. The chain is built from TRBV5-1 and TRBJ1-5; no clear D gene. Germline V lookup: CDR1 SGHRS, CDR2 YFSETQ. V shed 2 bases and J shed 3 bases, with 12 bases lying between them. The CDR3 consists of 15 residues. CDR3 loop: CASSFSGQINQPQHF. The CDR3 DNA follows: TGCGCCAGCAGCTTTTCTGGGCAGATCAATCAGCCCCAGCATTTT.